The clone carrying this T cell receptor beta chain came up many times. This sample was taken from a study of T cells in Graves' hyperthyroidism and ophthalmopathy. Template material for amplifying TCR beta CDR3 regions consisted of RNA transcripts. Carried out on the TCR CDR3, a first-round RT-PCR used the HTBI primer set. TCRdb passed the multiplex PCR reads through MiXCR, listing each CDR3 protein once. This sample yields tens of thousands of distinct CDR3 sequences, of which 50% to 55% are seen a single time; about a sixth belongs to the top ten. Germline CDR1 and CDR2: SEHNR and FQNEAQ (reference sequence). The CDR3 contains 20 residues. J lost 4 bases, V lost 6 bases, and 20 bases had no gene match.

J is TRBJ2-1 and V is TRBV7-9; 11 nucleotides agree with TRBD2. The clonotype originates from a man aged 40-50 years with Graves' ophthalmopathy. Sequencing used blood. CDR3 DNA: TGTGCCAGCAGTAGAGGGGCGACAGGGTCTGGGACTAGCGGTTACAATGAGCAGTTCTTC. This sequence encodes CASSRGATGSGTSGYNEQFF.